The rows below give T cell receptor beta chains drawn from one sample of a study of CD8 T cells in ankylosing spondylitis. MiXCR, run by TCRdb on the 5' RACE reads, gives a single entry per CDR3 protein. The sample records about 240,000 distinct CDR3 sequences, less than 10% being singletons. Sample: blood, either unsorted or a sorted T cell fraction (not recorded which). The receptors here all came from a male donor with ankylosing spondylitis or in good health (not recorded which). CDR3s include the opening cysteine and the closing phenylalanine or tryptophan. The D gene is left open where the match is weak. Not every row has a clone size; where given, it reads once, few, many or a size class.

DNA: TGTGCCAGCTCACCACCTGGTGGGAGGCCCTACGAGCAGTACTTC
CDR3: CASSPPGGRPYEQYF
J: TRBJ2-7
size: many
D: .
V: TRBV18

DNA: TGCGCCAGCAGTCAACCGGGACTAGCGGGCACGAGCTCCTACAATGAGCAGTTCTTC
CDR3: CASSQPGLAGTSSYNEQFF
J: TRBJ2-1
size: many
D: TRBD2
V: TRBV4-3

DNA: TGTGCCAGCAGTTGGGACGGGGATCAGCCCCAGCATTTT
CDR3: CASSWDGDQPQHF
J: TRBJ1-5
size: few
D: .
V: TRBV6-6

DNA: TGTGCCAGCAGCTTAAACGGGGGAAGGGATACGCAGTATTTT
CDR3: CASSLNGGRDTQYF
J: TRBJ2-3
size: few
D: .
V: TRBV7-3

DNA: TGTGCCAGCAGTCCCTCGGACCTCACGGGGGAGCAGTACTTC
CDR3: CASSPSDLTGEQYF
J: TRBJ2-7
size: many
D: .
V: TRBV27

DNA: TGTGCCAGCAGCTTGAGCGTGTATGAGCAGTTCTTC
CDR3: CASSLSVYEQFF
J: TRBJ2-1
size: many
D: .
V: TRBV5-6

DNA: TGTGCCACCAGTGCCCAGGCGAACACCGGGGAGCTGTTTTTT
CDR3: CATSAQANTGELFF
J: TRBJ2-2
size: many
D: .
V: TRBV24-1

DNA: TGTGCCAGCAGCTTAGTTCCTAGCGGGAGGAATGAGCAGTTCTTC
CDR3: CASSLVPSGRNEQFF
J: TRBJ2-1
size: many
D: TRBD2
V: TRBV11-2

DNA: TGTGCCAGCAGCCCCCTGACAGTCACCGACGCAGATACGCAGTATTTT
CDR3: CASSPLTVTDADTQYF
J: TRBJ2-3
size: many
D: .
V: TRBV7-6

DNA: TGCAGTGCTAACGGCGGGCCAACTGCGGGAACCCAGTACTTC
CDR3: CSANGGPTAGTQYF
J: TRBJ2-5
size: many
D: .
V: TRBV20-1

DNA: TGCAGTGTGGGCGAACTGTGGGCTAGCGGGAATTCGGTGACCCAGTACTTC
CDR3: CSVGELWASGNSVTQYF
J: TRBJ2-5
size: many
D: TRBD2
V: TRBV20-1

DNA: TGCAGTGCTAGAGCCCCTCCCGACAATGAGCAGTTCTTC
CDR3: CSARAPPDNEQFF
J: TRBJ2-1
size: many
D: .
V: TRBV20-1

DNA: TGCAGTGCTGGAGGGACCTCTTACTACAATGAGCAGTTCTTC
CDR3: CSAGGTSYYNEQFF
J: TRBJ2-1
size: many
D: .
V: TRBV20-1

DNA: TGTGCCAGCAGCTCCGGAGCCCTTTACAATGAGCAGTTCTTC
CDR3: CASSSGALYNEQFF
J: TRBJ2-1
size: many
D: .
V: TRBV7-9

DNA: TGTGCCAGCAGGGGATCCAGACAGGGGGCCTACGAGCAGTACTTC
CDR3: CASRGSRQGAYEQYF
J: TRBJ2-7
size: few
D: TRBD1
V: TRBV6-2/TRBV6-3

DNA: TGTGCCTGGAGTGTAGGGTTAGCGAACAATGAGCAGTTCTTC
CDR3: CAWSVGLANNEQFF
J: TRBJ2-1
size: many
D: .
V: TRBV30

DNA: TGTGCCAGCAGTTTGATCGGGGTTCCCTACAATGAGCAGTTCTTC
CDR3: CASSLIGVPYNEQFF
J: TRBJ2-1
size: many
D: .
V: TRBV12-3/TRBV12-4

DNA: TGTGCCAGTAGTTGGGCCGGGTCTAGCACAGATACGCAGTATTTT
CDR3: CASSWAGSSTDTQYF
J: TRBJ2-3
size: .
D: .
V: TRBV19

DNA: TGTGCCAGCAGCTTGGGCAGGGAAAATGAGCAGTTCTTC
CDR3: CASSLGRENEQFF
J: TRBJ2-1
size: many
D: .
V: TRBV5-5

DNA: TGCAGCGTTGATCGGACAGTCTATGGCTACACCTTC
CDR3: CSVDRTVYGYTF
J: TRBJ1-2
size: many
D: .
V: TRBV29-1

DNA: TGTGCCAGCAGTCTAGCGTATAGCACAGATACGCAGTATTTT
CDR3: CASSLAYSTDTQYF
J: TRBJ2-3
size: many
D: .
V: TRBV6-1

DNA: TGCAGTGCCCTTTGGGGGGGGACAGATACGCAGTATTTT
CDR3: CSALWGGTDTQYF
J: TRBJ2-3
size: many
D: TRBD2
V: TRBV20-1

DNA: TGTGCCAGCAGTCCCCGGGACAGGGCAAATTCACCCCTCCACTTT
CDR3: CASSPRDRANSPLHF
J: TRBJ1-6
size: many
D: TRBD1
V: TRBV12-3/TRBV12-4

DNA: TGTGCCAGCAGCTTCAAAAATTCACCCCTCCACTTT
CDR3: CASSFKNSPLHF
J: TRBJ1-6
size: .
D: .
V: TRBV7-9

DNA: TGTGCCAGCAGCGAGGGGGAGGGGCTAGATACGCAGTATTTT
CDR3: CASSEGEGLDTQYF
J: TRBJ2-3
size: .
D: .
V: TRBV7-2

DNA: TGTGCCAGCAGACTGGGGGGAACAGATACGCAGTATTTT
CDR3: CASRLGGTDTQYF
J: TRBJ2-3
size: many
D: .
V: TRBV12-3/TRBV12-4

DNA: TGTGCCAGCAGCCCGGGGACTAGCGGGAGGGCCCAAGAGACCCAGTACTTC
CDR3: CASSPGTSGRAQETQYF
J: TRBJ2-5
size: few
D: TRBD2
V: TRBV11-2

DNA: TGTGCCAGCAGTCCCGCATCCCAAGAGACCCAGTACTTC
CDR3: CASSPASQETQYF
J: TRBJ2-5
size: many
D: .
V: TRBV6-6

DNA: TGTGCCAGCAGCTTAAGCAGGGGCCTAGGAAACTATGGCTACACCTTC
CDR3: CASSLSRGLGNYGYTF
J: TRBJ1-2
size: many
D: .
V: TRBV7-9

DNA: TGTGCCAGCAGCTTGGGGCCTGTACGGGCCGGGGAGCTGTTTTTT
CDR3: CASSLGPVRAGELFF
J: TRBJ2-2
size: few
D: .
V: TRBV5-8

DNA: TGTGCCAGCAGGTCGACAGGGGACGACTATGGCTACACCTTC
CDR3: CASRSTGDDYGYTF
J: TRBJ1-2
size: many
D: TRBD1
V: TRBV7-9

DNA: TGTGCCATCAGTGAGTCCGGGGGCTCAACTAATGAAAAACTGTTTTTT
CDR3: CAISESGGSTNEKLFF
J: TRBJ1-4
size: many
D: .
V: TRBV10-3

DNA: TGTGCCAGCAGTACTAGCGGGGGAGGCTACGAGCAGTACTTC
CDR3: CASSTSGGGYEQYF
J: TRBJ2-7
size: few
D: TRBD2
V: TRBV7-9

DNA: TGCGCCAGCAGCTTGGTCACGGGACAGGGGTACGAGCAGTACTTC
CDR3: CASSLVTGQGYEQYF
J: TRBJ2-7
size: many
D: TRBD1
V: TRBV5-1

DNA: TGTGCCAGCAGCTTTGGGGGTACCGTGAACACTGAAGCTTTCTTT
CDR3: CASSFGGTVNTEAFF
J: TRBJ1-1
size: many
D: .
V: TRBV7-2

DNA: TGCAGTGCTAGAGATCTAGGGACAGGGGGCAATCAGCCCCAGCATTTT
CDR3: CSARDLGTGGNQPQHF
J: TRBJ1-5
size: many
D: TRBD1
V: TRBV20-1

DNA: TGCAGTGCCGGCCGACAGGGGACCTACGAGCAGTACTTC
CDR3: CSAGRQGTYEQYF
J: TRBJ2-7
size: many
D: TRBD1
V: TRBV20-1

DNA: TGTGCCAGCAGTGCTGGGGTGGAGAGCACGCAGTATTTT
CDR3: CASSAGVESTQYF
J: TRBJ2-3
size: many
D: .
V: TRBV25-1

DNA: TGTGCCAGCAGCCATCCGCGGGGCCCCAGGGGCACTGAAGCTTTCTTT
CDR3: CASSHPRGPRGTEAFF
J: TRBJ1-1
size: .
D: .
V: TRBV7-9

DNA: TGTGCCAGCAGCTTAGGACTGGACCTACTCGAGCAGTACTTC
CDR3: CASSLGLDLLEQYF
J: TRBJ2-7
size: .
D: .
V: TRBV5-6

DNA: TGCGCCAGCAGCCCAGAATATCAACAGGGGGCTGGGTATGGCTACACCTTC
CDR3: CASSPEYQQGAGYGYTF
J: TRBJ1-2
size: many
D: TRBD1
V: TRBV5-1

DNA: TGTGCCAGCAGCTTACGACCGGGACAGGGATTTTATGCTGAAGCTTTCTTT
CDR3: CASSLRPGQGFYAEAFF
J: TRBJ1-1
size: many
D: TRBD1
V: TRBV7-9

DNA: TGTGCCAGCAGTCTTGACACCAAAGAGACCCAGTACTTC
CDR3: CASSLDTKETQYF
J: TRBJ2-5
size: .
D: .
V: TRBV12-3/TRBV12-4

DNA: TGTGCCATCAGTCCCTTGAGCGGGTGGGATCAGCTCTACGAGCAGTACTTC
CDR3: CAISPLSGWDQLYEQYF
J: TRBJ2-7
size: many
D: .
V: TRBV10-3

DNA: TGTGCCTGGAGTTCCGATGGGACAGCGTACTCCTACAATGAGCAGTTCTTC
CDR3: CAWSSDGTAYSYNEQFF
J: TRBJ2-1
size: few
D: TRBD1
V: TRBV30

DNA: TGTGCCAGTAGTATCGCTCAGGGGCGGTCCTACGAGCAGTACTTC
CDR3: CASSIAQGRSYEQYF
J: TRBJ2-7
size: many
D: .
V: TRBV19

DNA: TGTGCCAGCAGTTACTCGGGGCCCAGGGACGAGCAGTACTTC
CDR3: CASSYSGPRDEQYF
J: TRBJ2-7
size: .
D: .
V: TRBV6-5

DNA: TGTGCCACCAGCAGTTCGGACATAACTCCCACAGATACGCAGTATTTT
CDR3: CATSSSDITPTDTQYF
J: TRBJ2-3
size: .
D: .
V: TRBV15

DNA: TGTGCCAGCAGTTTTCCGGGACAGGGGGCAAAGAGCTACACCTTC
CDR3: CASSFPGQGAKSYTF
J: TRBJ1-2
size: many
D: TRBD1
V: TRBV12-3/TRBV12-4

DNA: TGTGCCAGCAGTTCTCCCTTTAGCACTGAAGCTTTCTTT
CDR3: CASSSPFSTEAFF
J: TRBJ1-1
size: many
D: .
V: TRBV12-3/TRBV12-4

DNA: TGTGCCAGCTCCGGAGGGAGGTATCACACAGATACGCAGTATTTT
CDR3: CASSGGRYHTDTQYF
J: TRBJ2-3
size: many
D: .
V: TRBV18

DNA: TGTGCCAGCAGTTTATATACAGGAACCTACGAGCAGTACTTC
CDR3: CASSLYTGTYEQYF
J: TRBJ2-7
size: many
D: .
V: TRBV27

DNA: TGCGCCAGCAGCTTGGGAGGGACTATCACAGATACGCAGTATTTT
CDR3: CASSLGGTITDTQYF
J: TRBJ2-3
size: many
D: TRBD2
V: TRBV5-1

DNA: TGTGCCAGCACCAAAGGAATTGACAGCTCTGGGGCCAACGTCCTGACTTTC
CDR3: CASTKGIDSSGANVLTF
J: TRBJ2-6
size: many
D: .
V: TRBV2

DNA: TGCGCCAGCAGCGCGGACAGTAGTCGAACTGAAGCTTTCTTT
CDR3: CASSADSSRTEAFF
J: TRBJ1-1
size: few
D: .
V: TRBV5-1

DNA: TGCGCCAGCAGCCTTCAGGGAGGGCGAGGGACAGATACGCAGTATTTT
CDR3: CASSLQGGRGTDTQYF
J: TRBJ2-3
size: few
D: TRBD2
V: TRBV4-1

DNA: TGTGCCAGCAGCTACCTCTCCAGCGGGGGGGCCGATGAGCAGTTCTTC
CDR3: CASSYLSSGGADEQFF
J: TRBJ2-1
size: .
D: TRBD2
V: TRBV7-8

DNA: TGTGCCAGCAGTTTGACTTCGACGGAGCAGTACTTC
CDR3: CASSLTSTEQYF
J: TRBJ2-7
size: .
D: .
V: TRBV12-3/TRBV12-4